The rows below give T cell receptor beta chains drawn from one sample of a study of blood T cell repertoires in COVID-19. TCRdb's copy holds only in-frame clones and misses some; the assay was immunoSEQ multiplex PCR. Of hundreds of thousands of clones in the sample, 65% to 85% are singletons; the top ten hold around 3.6%. Input material: peripheral blood. The receptors stem from a woman aged 40 to 50 with active or convalescent COVID-19. The CDR3 runs from the conserved cysteine through the conserved F or W. A D gene is named only where the DNA matches it firmly. Only some rows state a clone size, as once, few, many or a class for expanded clones.

DNA	CDR3	J	D	V	size
TGTGCCAGCAGCTTAGTAGGCGGTGGGGCAAATCAGCCCCAGCATTTT	CASSLVGGGANQPQHF	TRBJ1-5	NA	TRBV7-2	NA
TGTGCCAGCAGTCCCCGACAGGGAGAGCCCCAGCATTTT	CASSPRQGEPQHF	TRBJ1-5	TRBD1	TRBV12-3/TRBV12-4	NA
TGTGCCAGCAGCTCGACGACCCGGACAGGGCTAGGCTACACCTTC	CASSSTTRTGLGYTF	TRBJ1-2	TRBD1	TRBV7-9	NA
TGCGCCACCAGAATGGGAGGAGGGGCAGATAAAACCTTC	CATRMGGGADKTF	TRBJ1-2	NA	TRBV5-1	NA
TGTGCCAGCACCAACGAGCGGTTTCAGCCCCAGCATTTT	CASTNERFQPQHF	TRBJ1-5	NA	TRBV7-2	NA
TGTGCCAGCAGCCAAACGGCGGGGACGAACACCGGGGAGCTGTTTTTT	CASSQTAGTNTGELFF	TRBJ2-2	NA	TRBV3-1/TRBV3-2	NA
TGTGCCAGCAGTGAAGCGTCAGTAAGCTATGGCTACACCTTC	CASSEASVSYGYTF	TRBJ1-2	NA	TRBV6-1	NA
TGTGCCAGCAGCTTAGTCGGGGGATCTGGAAACACCATATATTTT	CASSLVGGSGNTIYF	TRBJ1-3	NA	TRBV13	NA
TGCGCCAGCAGCTGGGGAGGGTTTAACTATGGCTACACCTTC	CASSWGGFNYGYTF	TRBJ1-2	NA	TRBV5-1	NA
TGTGCCCGCGGCGGCGGGGGGGGCAGTAACATTCAGTACTTC	CARGGGGGSNIQYF	TRBJ2-4	TRBD2	TRBV9	once
TGTGCCTGGAACAACGAGGGACCCCTCCACTTT	CAWNNEGPLHF	TRBJ1-6	NA	TRBV30	once
TGTGCCAGCAGCTTACGGGGGTCCGGGGAGCTGTTTTTT	CASSLRGSGELFF	TRBJ2-2	NA	TRBV7-9	NA
TGTGCCAGCAGTGCTATTGCAACTAATGAAAAACTGTTTTTT	CASSAIATNEKLFF	TRBJ1-4	NA	TRBV28	NA
TGTGCCAGCAGCGGCGGGACTAGGGAGACCCAGTACTTC	CASSGGTRETQYF	TRBJ2-5	TRBD2	TRBV7-2	few
TGCGCCAGCAGCCAAGATACCGCACTTTTCATGGGCCTAGCCAAAAACATTCAGTACTTC	CASSQDTALFMGLAKNIQYF	TRBJ2-4	NA	TRBV4-1	NA
TGCGCCAGCAGCTTGGAAGACGGACTTAATTCACCCCTCCACTTT	CASSLEDGLNSPLHF	TRBJ1-6	NA	TRBV5-1	NA
TGTGCCAGCACCAACGGGCGAAGGCTAGCGGGGTACAATGAGCAGTTCTTC	CASTNGRRLAGYNEQFF	TRBJ2-1	TRBD2	TRBV27	NA
TGTGCCAGCAGCTTAGAAGAGGCGAACTATGGCTACACCTTC	CASSLEEANYGYTF	TRBJ1-2	NA	TRBV7-9	NA
TGTGCCAGCAGCTTGGCCATTAATCAGCCCCAGCATTTT	CASSLAINQPQHF	TRBJ1-5	NA	TRBV5-5	NA
TGTGCCAGCAGTTTAGGAGGGACGTGGGAGACCCAGTACTTC	CASSLGGTWETQYF	TRBJ2-5	NA	TRBV28	NA
TGTGCCAGCTCTCCTCGGGAGCGGGAAACTAATGAAAAACTGTTTTTT	CASSPRERETNEKLFF	TRBJ1-4	NA	TRBV28	NA
TGCGCCAGCAGCTCGTCAGGGGCTGGGGAGACCCAGTACTTC	CASSSSGAGETQYF	TRBJ2-5	NA	TRBV5-1	NA
TGTGCCAGCAGCTTACACAGGGGTGATTCACCCCTCCACTTT	CASSLHRGDSPLHF	TRBJ1-6	TRBD1	TRBV13	NA
TGTGCCAGCAGGGGACAGTCAACCTATGGCTACACCTTC	CASRGQSTYGYTF	TRBJ1-2	TRBD1	TRBV6-5	NA
TGTGCCAGCAGTTTCGGACAGTATAATTCACCCCTCCACTTT	CASSFGQYNSPLHF	TRBJ1-6	NA	TRBV6-2/TRBV6-3	NA
TGTGCCAGCAGTAAGGACACCGGAAACACCATATATTTT	CASSKDTGNTIYF	TRBJ1-3	NA	TRBV6-5	NA
TGCAGCGAATACAGGGGGGGGGAAAACGGGGCCAACGTCCTGACTTTC	CSEYRGGENGANVLTF	TRBJ2-6	NA	TRBV29-1	NA
TGTGCCAGCAGTCCGGGACAGAGATCCTACAATGAGCAGTTCTTC	CASSPGQRSYNEQFF	TRBJ2-1	TRBD1	TRBV19	few
TGTGCCAGCATACTACAGGAAGACTCTGGAAACACCATATATTTT	CASILQEDSGNTIYF	TRBJ1-3	NA	TRBV2	few
TGTGCCAGCAGGCCGGGACAGGGAGTTTACGAGCAGTACTTC	CASRPGQGVYEQYF	TRBJ2-7	TRBD1	TRBV6-6	NA
TGTGCTAGCAGCCCCGGCCGACTGATAAGGGGTGAAAAACTGTTTTTT	CASSPGRLIRGEKLFF	TRBJ1-4	NA	TRBV7-7	few
TGTGCCAGCAGCGGTGCCTTGGAGATGGGGCTCGGCTATGGCTACACCTTC	CASSGALEMGLGYGYTF	TRBJ1-2	NA	TRBV2	many
TGTGCCAGCAGTGCAGGACTAGGGAATACGCAGTATTTT	CASSAGLGNTQYF	TRBJ2-3	TRBD2	TRBV2	NA
TGTGCCAGCAGTGCGGACAGGGGAACTGAAGCTTTCTTT	CASSADRGTEAFF	TRBJ1-1	TRBD1	TRBV6-4	NA